Shown below are 13 T cell receptor beta chains from a single sample sequenced in a study of T-cell reconstitution after alpha-beta-depleted transplantation in children (dated by TCRdb to 2016 to 2017). Libraries were prepared through PCR. Data came from an Illumina HiSeq 2500. To normalize quantification of the TCRbeta repertoire, the TCR libraries were built with molecular barcoding that relied on unique molecular identifiers. Starting from the raw public reads, TCRdb applied fastp trimming at Q25, assembled clones with MiXCR and retained in-frame beta chains. Identical CDR3 protein sequences are pooled into one entry, listed with their most common genes and DNA. The sample has hundreds of thousands of distinct CDR3 sequences on record, around 12% of them singletons. The leading ten clones occupy roughly 0.77% of the sample. The label giving this sample's treatment or condition can be read as: allogeneic hematopoietic cell transplantation with graft depleted of TCRalphabeta T cells and CD19 B cells.

The sample in question was PBMCs, obtained before TCRalphabeta/CD19-depleted stem cell transplant. The receptors were gathered from a girl aged 2 to 10 with congenital amegakaryocytic thrombocytopenia, due to receive a stem cell transplant.

For the CDR3, the DNA is TGCGCCAGCAGCTCCCCGACAGCCGACGAGCAGTACTTC. Protein: CASSSPTADEQYF. This rearrangement joins TRBV5-1 to TRBJ2-7, with D tentatively TRBD1 (5 bases). V dropped 3 bases and J dropped 5 bases, with 12 bases sitting between them. This CDR3 contains 13 residues. Germline V gene data show CDR1 as SGHRS and CDR2 as YFSETQ.

This clonotype was detected many times. The gene calls are TRBV20-1 and TRBJ2-5; no clear D. V was cut by 6 bases and J by 0 bases, with 17 bases left in between. CDR1 is DFQATT, CDR2 SNEGSKA, per germline (reference sequence). The CDR3 length is 15 residues. CDR3 sequence: CSAAVRVRHQETQYF. In nucleotides, the CDR3 is TGCAGTGCCGCAGTTAGGGTCCGACACCAAGAGACCCAGTACTTC.

The V gene is TRBV5-1, the J gene TRBJ1-2; 11 nucleotides align to TRBD1. Unmatched junction bases numbered 6, after V lost 4 bases and J lost 7 bases. Germline-derived CDR1 and CDR2 are SGHRS and YFSETQ. The CDR3 spans 14 residues. The CDR3 DNA reads TGCGCCAGCAGCGCGGACAGGGGGCCGGGTGGCTACACCTTC. This codes for CASSADRGPGGYTF.

This clonotype was picked up a small number of times. The rearrangement uses TRBV6-2 or TRBV6-3 and TRBJ1-1; D is uncertain. V lost 6 bases to trimming and J lost 1 base, with 12 bases between them. Per germline, CDR1 MNHEY and CDR2 SVGEGT. CDR3 size: 14 residues. CDR3 DNA sequence: TGTGCCAGCAGGAAGCCCGGGGAGAACACTGAAGCTTTCTTT. As protein: CASRKPGENTEAFF.

The table lists this clonotype with a few counts. The chain employs TRBV12-3 or TRBV12-4 and TRBJ2-7; TRBD2 matches 13 bases. The V gene end was trimmed by 1 base and the J gene end by 8 bases; junction bases not matched to a gene: 11. The CDR3 contains 17 residues. DNA for the CDR3: TGTGCCAGCAGTTTAGACCCCGCAGGACTAGCGGGAGATAAGCAGTACTTC. This codes for CASSLDPAGLAGDKQYF.

This chain joins TRBV19 and TRBJ1-4; TRBD1 aligns across 8 bases. With 8 bases clipped from V and 0 bases from J, the junction kept 5 bases outside the gene matches. The CDR3 is made up of 15 amino acids. CDR1 and CDR2 from the germline V gene are LNHDA and SQIVND (reference sequence). The CDR3 loop is CASRETGATNEKLFF. The DNA of the CDR3 is TGTGCCAGTCGGGAGACAGGGGCAACTAATGAAAAACTGTTTTTT.

The chain links TRBV20-1 to TRBJ1-1, with D tentatively TRBD1 (5 bases). This CDR3 contains 13 residues. CDR1 and CDR2 (germline): DFQATT, SNEGSKA (reference sequence). V was shortened by 6 bases and J by 8 bases, with 19 bases between the two germline ends. The CDR3 bases are TGCAGTGCCCCAGGCAGCTACTGGGACGAAGCTTTCTTT. Encoded protein: CSAPGSYWDEAFF.

The chain is built from TRBV28 and TRBJ2-7, with D perhaps given as TRBD1 or TRBD2 (6 bases each). V lost 5 bases, J lost 2 bases, and 19 bases lay in between. The CDR3 loop spans 16 amino acids. CDR1 is MDHEN, CDR2 SYDVKM, per germline. CDR3 sequence (DNA): TGTGCCAGCAGTCCCTCTAGGGGGGCCACAGCCTACGAGCAGTACTTC. Translating gives CASSPSRGATAYEQYF.

This clonotype was found many times. A read error may produce the germline difference seen at one junction end. The V gene is TRBV7-9, the J gene TRBJ2-7; unclear D gene. Germline V lookup: CDR1 SEHNR, CDR2 FQNEAQ (reference sequence). This CDR3 comprises 12 residues. The CDR3: CASSLATYEQYF. The CDR3 DNA follows: TGTGCCAGCAGTTTAGCCACTTACGAGCAGTACTTC.

This clonotype appeared a few times. J is TRBJ2-7 and V is TRBV20-1, with TRBD2 matching 10 bases. The ends lost 3 bases at V and 4 bases at J; junction bases unmatched: 6. CDR3 length equals 14 residues. Per the germline V gene, CDR1 is DFQATT and CDR2 is SNEGSKA (reference sequence). CDR3 region: CSASSGLAIYEQYF. The CDR3 region has the DNA TGCAGTGCTAGCTCGGGACTAGCGATTTACGAGCAGTACTTC.

The table lists this clonotype with a few counts. The chain is built from TRBV5-1 and TRBJ2-1, with D tentatively TRBD2 (5 bases). The length of the CDR3 is 18 residues. With 4 bases removed from V and 0 bases from J, the gap between germline ends came to 20 bases. Germline values: CDR1 SGHRS, CDR2 YFSETQ. CDR3 loop: CASSQRAPYLGSYNEQFF. The CDR3 bases are TGCGCCAGCAGCCAGAGGGCCCCCTACCTCGGCTCCTACAATGAGCAGTTCTTC.

This clonotype was found many times. The chain joins TRBV6-1 to TRBJ2-3; TRBD1 agrees at 7 bases. Germline V lookup: CDR1 MNHNS, CDR2 SASEGT. The ends lost 10 bases at V and 7 bases at J; junction bases unmatched: 14. This CDR3 comprises 14 residues. CDR3 in DNA: TGTGCCACAACAGGGGAGTTGGTGTCAAATACGCAGTATTTT. It codes for CATTGELVSNTQYF.

This clonotype has at least ten counts. The chain combines TRBV29-1 with TRBJ1-1, with D tentatively TRBD1 (5 bases). The V end was cut by 3 bases, the J end by 1 base, with 9 bases between. This CDR3 has 13 residues. Germline CDR1 SQVTM, CDR2 ANQGSEA. Here the CDR3 reads CSVEGQGNTEAFF. The CDR3 nucleotides are TGCAGCGTTGAGGGGCAGGGGAACACTGAAGCTTTCTTT.